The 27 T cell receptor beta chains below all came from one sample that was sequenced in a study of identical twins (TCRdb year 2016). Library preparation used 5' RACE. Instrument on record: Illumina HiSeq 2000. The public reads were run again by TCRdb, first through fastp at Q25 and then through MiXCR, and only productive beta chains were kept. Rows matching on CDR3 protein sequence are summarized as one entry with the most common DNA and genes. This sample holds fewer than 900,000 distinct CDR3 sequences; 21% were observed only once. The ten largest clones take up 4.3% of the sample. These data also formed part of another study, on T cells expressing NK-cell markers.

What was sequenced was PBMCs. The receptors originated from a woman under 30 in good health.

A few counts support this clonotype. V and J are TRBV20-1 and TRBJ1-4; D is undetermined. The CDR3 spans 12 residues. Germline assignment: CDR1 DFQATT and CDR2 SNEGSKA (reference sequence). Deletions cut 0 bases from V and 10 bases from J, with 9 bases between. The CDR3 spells CSARDLSRKLFF. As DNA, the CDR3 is TGCAGTGCTAGAGATCTGTCGAGAAAACTGTTTTTT.

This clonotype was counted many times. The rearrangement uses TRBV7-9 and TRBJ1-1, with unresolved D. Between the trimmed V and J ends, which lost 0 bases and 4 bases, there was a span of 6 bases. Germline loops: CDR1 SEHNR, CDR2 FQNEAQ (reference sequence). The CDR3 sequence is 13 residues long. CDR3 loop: CASSLAGPTEAFF. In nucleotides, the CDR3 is TGTGCCAGCAGCTTAGCAGGCCCCACTGAAGCTTTCTTT.

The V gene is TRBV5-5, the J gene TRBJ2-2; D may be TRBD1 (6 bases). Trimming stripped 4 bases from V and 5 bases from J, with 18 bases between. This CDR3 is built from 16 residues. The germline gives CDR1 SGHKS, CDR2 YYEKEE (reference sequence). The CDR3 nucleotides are TGTGCCAGCAGCCCCGAGACAGGAGGAAGGACCGGGGAGCTGTTTTTT. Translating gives CASSPETGGRTGELFF.

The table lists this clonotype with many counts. This chain's CDR3 is CSVLSGDTDTQYF. The CDR3 DNA is TGCAGTGTACTTAGCGGGGACACAGATACGCAGTATTTT. The J gene is TRBJ2-3, the V gene TRBV20-1; 8 bases agree with TRBD2. The V gene end was trimmed by 7 bases and the J gene end by 2 bases; junction bases not matched to a gene: 5. Germline V gene sequence: CDR1 DFQATT, CDR2 SNEGSKA (reference sequence). This CDR3 is built from 13 residues.

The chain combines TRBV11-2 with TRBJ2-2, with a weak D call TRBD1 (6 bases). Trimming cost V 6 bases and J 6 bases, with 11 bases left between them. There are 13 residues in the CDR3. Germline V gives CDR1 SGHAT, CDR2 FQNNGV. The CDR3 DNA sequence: TGTGCCAGCAGATACGCAGGGGCCGGGGAGCTGTTTTTT. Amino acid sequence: CASRYAGAGELFF.

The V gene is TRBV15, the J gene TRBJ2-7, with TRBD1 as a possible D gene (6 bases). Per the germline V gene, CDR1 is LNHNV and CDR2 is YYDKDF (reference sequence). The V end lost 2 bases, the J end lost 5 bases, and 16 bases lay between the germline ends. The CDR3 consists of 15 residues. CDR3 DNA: TGTGCCACCAGCAGATCAAGACAGGCTACCCACGAGCAGTACTTC. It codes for CATSRSRQATHEQYF.

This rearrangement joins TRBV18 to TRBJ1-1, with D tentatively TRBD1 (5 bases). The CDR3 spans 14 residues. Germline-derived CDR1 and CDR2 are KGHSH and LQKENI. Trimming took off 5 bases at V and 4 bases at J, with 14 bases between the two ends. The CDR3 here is CASSYGIGGTEAFF. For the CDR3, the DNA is TGTGCCAGCTCATACGGGATTGGGGGCACTGAAGCTTTCTTT.

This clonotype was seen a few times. CDR3 residues: CSAEGGAGEQFF. The CDR3 nucleotides are TGCAGCGCCGAAGGAGGGGCAGGAGAGCAGTTCTTC. The chain joins TRBV29-1 to TRBJ2-1, with D perhaps matching TRBD2 (6 bases). Between the trimmed V and J ends, which lost 7 bases and 10 bases, there was a span of 17 bases. The CDR3 extends over 12 amino acids. The germline gives CDR1 SQVTM, CDR2 ANQGSEA.

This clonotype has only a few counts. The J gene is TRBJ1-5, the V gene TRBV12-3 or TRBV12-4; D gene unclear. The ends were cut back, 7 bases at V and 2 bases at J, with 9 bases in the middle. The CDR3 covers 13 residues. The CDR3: CASTRAGNQPQHF. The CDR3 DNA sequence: TGTGCCAGCACGAGGGCTGGCAATCAGCCCCAGCATTTT.

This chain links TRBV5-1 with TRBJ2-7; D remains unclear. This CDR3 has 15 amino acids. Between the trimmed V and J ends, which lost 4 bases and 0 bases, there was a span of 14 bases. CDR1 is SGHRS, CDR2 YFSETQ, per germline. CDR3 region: CASSPGRLYSYEQYF. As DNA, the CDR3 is TGCGCCAGCAGCCCCGGGCGGCTCTACTCCTACGAGCAGTACTTC. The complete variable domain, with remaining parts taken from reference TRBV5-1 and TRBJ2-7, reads KAGVTQTPRYLIKTRGQQVTLSCSPISGHRSVSWYQQTPGQGLQFLFEYFSETQRNKGNFPGRFSGRQFSNSRSEMNVSTLELGDSALYLCASSPGRLYSYEQYFGPGTRLTVT.

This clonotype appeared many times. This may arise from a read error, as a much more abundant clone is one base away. The CDR3: CASSLYDEQFF. Here the CDR3 DNA reads TGTGCCAGCAGCTTGTACGATGAGCAGTTCTTC. This sequence joins TRBV5-6 and TRBJ2-1; D remains unclear. Germline CDR1 is SGHDT and CDR2 is YYEEEE. Deletions cut 1 base from V and 8 bases from J, with 4 bases between. There are 11 residues in the CDR3.

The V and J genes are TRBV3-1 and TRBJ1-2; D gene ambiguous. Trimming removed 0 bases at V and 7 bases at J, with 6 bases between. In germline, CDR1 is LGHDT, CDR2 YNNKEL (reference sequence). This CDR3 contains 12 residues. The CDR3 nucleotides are TGTGCCAGCAGCCAAGATCCCATTGGCTACACCTTC. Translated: CASSQDPIGYTF.

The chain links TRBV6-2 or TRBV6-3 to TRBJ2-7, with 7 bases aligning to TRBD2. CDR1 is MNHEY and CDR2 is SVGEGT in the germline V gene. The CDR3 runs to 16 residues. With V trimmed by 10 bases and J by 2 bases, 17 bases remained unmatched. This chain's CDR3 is CATRPGSGISTYEQYF. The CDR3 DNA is TGTGCCACCAGGCCAGGGAGCGGGATTAGCACCTACGAGCAGTACTTC.

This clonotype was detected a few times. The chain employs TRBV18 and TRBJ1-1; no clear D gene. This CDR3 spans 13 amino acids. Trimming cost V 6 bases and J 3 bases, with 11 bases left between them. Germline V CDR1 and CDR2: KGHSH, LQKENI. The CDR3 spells CASSRQEDTEAFF. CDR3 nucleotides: TGTGCCAGCTCCAGACAAGAAGACACTGAAGCTTTCTTT.

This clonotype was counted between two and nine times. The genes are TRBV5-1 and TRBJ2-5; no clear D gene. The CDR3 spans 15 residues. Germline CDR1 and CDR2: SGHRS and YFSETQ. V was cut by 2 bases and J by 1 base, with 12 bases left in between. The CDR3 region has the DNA TGCGCCAGCAGCTTCGGGTCACGTACCCAAGAGACCCAGTACTTC. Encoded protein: CASSFGSRTQETQYF.

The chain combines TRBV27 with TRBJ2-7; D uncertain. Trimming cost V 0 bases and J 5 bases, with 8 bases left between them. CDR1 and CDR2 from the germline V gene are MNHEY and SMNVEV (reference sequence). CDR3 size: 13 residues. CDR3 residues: CASSLSAENEQYF. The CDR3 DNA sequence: TGTGCCAGCAGTTTATCAGCAGAAAACGAGCAGTACTTC.

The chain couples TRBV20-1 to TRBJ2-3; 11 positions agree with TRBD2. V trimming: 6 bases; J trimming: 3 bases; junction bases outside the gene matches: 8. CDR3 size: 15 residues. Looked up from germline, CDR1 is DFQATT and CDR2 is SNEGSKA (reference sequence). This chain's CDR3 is CSARGVAGGTDTQYF. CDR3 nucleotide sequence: TGCAGTGCAAGGGGGGTAGCGGGGGGGACAGATACGCAGTATTTT.

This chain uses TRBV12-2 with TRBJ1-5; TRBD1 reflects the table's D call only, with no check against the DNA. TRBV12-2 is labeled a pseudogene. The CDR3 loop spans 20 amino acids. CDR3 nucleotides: TGTGCAAGTCGGCCACCAAACCAGTCCGGGACAGGGGTTGCAGATCAGCCCCAGCATTTT. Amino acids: CASRPPNQSGTGVADQPQHF.

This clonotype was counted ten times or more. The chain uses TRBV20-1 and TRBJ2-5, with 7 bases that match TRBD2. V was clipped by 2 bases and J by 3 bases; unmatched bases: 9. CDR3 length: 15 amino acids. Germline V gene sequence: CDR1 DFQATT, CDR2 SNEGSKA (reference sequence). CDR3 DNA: TGCAGTGCTAGATCCAGCACGGGGGGTAAAGAGACCCAGTACTTC. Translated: CSARSSTGGKETQYF.

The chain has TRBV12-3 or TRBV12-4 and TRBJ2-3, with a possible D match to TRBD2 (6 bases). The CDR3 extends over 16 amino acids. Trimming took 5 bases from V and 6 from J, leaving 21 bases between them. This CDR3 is CASSRCDSGSGDTQYF. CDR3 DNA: TGTGCCAGCAGTCGGTGCGATAGCGGCTCGGGGGATACGCAGTATTTT.

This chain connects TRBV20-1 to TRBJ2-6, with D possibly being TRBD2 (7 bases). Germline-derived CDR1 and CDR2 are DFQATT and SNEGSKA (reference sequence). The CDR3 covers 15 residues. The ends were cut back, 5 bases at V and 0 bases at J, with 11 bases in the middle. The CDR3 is CSAEGGVSGANVLTF. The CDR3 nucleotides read TGCAGTGCTGAAGGGGGGGTCTCTGGGGCCAACGTCCTGACTTTC.

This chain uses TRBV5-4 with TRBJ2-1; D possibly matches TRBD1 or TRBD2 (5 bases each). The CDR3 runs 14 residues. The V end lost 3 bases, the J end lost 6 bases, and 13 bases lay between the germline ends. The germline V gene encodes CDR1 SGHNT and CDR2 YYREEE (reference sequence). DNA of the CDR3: TGTGCCAGCAGCTACGGGACCTCCGCCAATGAGCAGTTCTTC. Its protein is CASSYGTSANEQFF.

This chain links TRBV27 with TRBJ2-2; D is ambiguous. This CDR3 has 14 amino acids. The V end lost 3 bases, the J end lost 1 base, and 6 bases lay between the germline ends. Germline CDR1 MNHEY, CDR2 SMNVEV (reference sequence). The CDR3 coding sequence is TGTGCCAGCAGTTTCATAGGGAACACCGGGGAGCTGTTTTTT. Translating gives CASSFIGNTGELFF.

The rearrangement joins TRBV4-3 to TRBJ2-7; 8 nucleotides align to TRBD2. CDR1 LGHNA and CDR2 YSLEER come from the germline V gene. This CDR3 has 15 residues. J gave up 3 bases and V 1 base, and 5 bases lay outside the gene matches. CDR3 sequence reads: CASSQGVAGIYEQYF. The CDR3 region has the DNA TGCGCCAGCAGCCAAGGAGTAGCGGGGATCTACGAGCAGTACTTC.

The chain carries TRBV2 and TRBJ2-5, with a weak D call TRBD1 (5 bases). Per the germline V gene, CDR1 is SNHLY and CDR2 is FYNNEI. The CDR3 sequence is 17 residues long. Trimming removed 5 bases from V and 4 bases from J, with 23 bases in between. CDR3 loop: CASSLATGRWGGETQYF. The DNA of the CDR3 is TGTGCCAGCAGTTTAGCCACAGGACGGTGGGGTGGAGAGACCCAGTACTTC.

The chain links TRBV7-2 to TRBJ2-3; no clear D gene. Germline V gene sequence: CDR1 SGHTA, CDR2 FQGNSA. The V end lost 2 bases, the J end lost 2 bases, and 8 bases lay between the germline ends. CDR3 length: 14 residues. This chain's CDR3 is CASSLWTDTDTQYF. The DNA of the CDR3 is TGTGCCAGCAGCTTATGGACGGACACAGATACGCAGTATTTT. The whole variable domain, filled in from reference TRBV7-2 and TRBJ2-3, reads GAGVSQSPSNKVTEKGKDVELRCDPISGHTALYWYRQSLGQGLEFLIYFQGNSAPDKSGLPSDRFSAERTGGSVSTLTIQRTQQEDSAVYLCASSLWTDTDTQYFGPGTRLTVL.

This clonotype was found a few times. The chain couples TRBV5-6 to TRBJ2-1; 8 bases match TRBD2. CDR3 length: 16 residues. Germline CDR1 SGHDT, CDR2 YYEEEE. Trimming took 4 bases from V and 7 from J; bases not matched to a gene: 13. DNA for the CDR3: TGTGCCAGCAGCGAAGGGGGAAGCGGGAGAAGTAATGAGCAGTTCTTC. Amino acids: CASSEGGSGRSNEQFF.